This T cell receptor (beta chain) was profiled in a study of blood T cells in healthy people across ages. Germline assignment: CDR1 DFQATT and CDR2 SNEGSKA (reference sequence). The CDR3 has 20 amino acids. V was clipped by 1 base and J by 4 bases; unmatched bases: 20. A J-beta primer mix and a sample-barcoded 5' primer were used in a second PCR of roughly 6 to 11 cycles. All cDNA molecules were each tagged by a template-switch adaptor with 12 random nucleotides. TCRdb itself ran the 5' RACE reads through MiXCR, one entry per CDR3 protein. The profile shows about 1.8 million distinct CDR3 sequences, less than 50% of them singletons.

This chain links TRBV20-1 with TRBJ2-3; 10 bases map to TRBD2. The receptor was isolated from a woman aged 40 to 55 in good health. Sequencing was performed on blood. The CDR3 spells CSARAIGINERGGRPDTQYF. The CDR3 DNA follows: TGCAGTGCTAGAGCAATCGGGATAAATGAGCGGGGGGGTCGCCCAGATACGCAGTATTTT.